The 8 T cell receptor beta chains below were found in one sample sequenced in a study of OX40 agonist ivuxolimab in advanced cancers. Data came from immunoSEQ multiplex PCR; TCRdb stores just in-frame clones and leaves some out. The data show fewer than 25,000 clones, nearly 85% seen once. This sample comprised CD4+ or CD8+ T cells sorted from blood, obtained in a trial of the OX40 agonist ivuxolimab. All receptors derive from an adult with an advanced solid tumor such as melanoma, head and neck, liver or kidney cancer.

The chain uses TRBV29-1 and TRBJ1-1; D may be TRBD1 (5 bases). Trimming stripped 4 bases from V and 6 bases from J, with 12 bases between. CDR3 length: 12 residues. CDR1 and CDR2 from the germline V gene are SQVTM and ANQGSEA. The CDR3 nucleotides are TGCAGCGTTGGCCAGGGTCAACCTGAAGCTTTCTTT. Translated: CSVGQGQPEAFF.

This clone was counted only a few times. V and J are TRBV27 and TRBJ1-1; 8 bases map to TRBD1. The V gene end was trimmed by 3 bases and the J gene end by 4 bases; junction bases not matched to a gene: 7. The V gene's germline CDR1 is MNHEY and CDR2 SMNVEV (reference sequence). CDR3 size: 15 residues. CDR3 sequence: CASSFRGTGSTEAFF. The CDR3 DNA reads as TGTGCCAGCAGTTTCCGAGGGACAGGCAGCACTGAAGCTTTCTTT.

J is TRBJ2-3 and V is TRBV4-3; 11 bases line up with TRBD2. The CDR3 covers 18 residues. V gave up 1 base and J gave up 1 base; unmatched junction bases: 7. The germline gives CDR1 LGHNA, CDR2 YSLEER. CDR3 bases: TGCGCCAGCAGCCAAGCGCTAGCGGGGGGCCAACGCACAGATACGCAGTATTTT. This sequence encodes CASSQALAGGQRTDTQYF.

V and J are TRBV6-5 and TRBJ1-5; the D gene is possibly TRBD1 (5 bases). The V and J ends lost 2 bases and 7 bases respectively, with 9 bases between them. This CDR3 is 13 amino acids long. Germline CDR1 is MNHEY and CDR2 is SVGAGI. The CDR3: CASSYGGGQPQHF. The DNA of the CDR3 is TGTGCCAGCAGTTACGGGGGTGGCCAGCCCCAGCATTTT.

V is TRBV25-1 and J is TRBJ2-1; unclear D gene. The CDR3 is 12 residues long. Germline-derived CDR1 and CDR2 are MGHDK and SYGVNS. V lost 4 bases, J lost 7 bases, and 8 bases lay in between. CDR3 sequence reads: CASSGARNEQFF. The DNA of the CDR3 is TGTGCCAGCAGTGGGGCTAGGAATGAGCAGTTCTTC.

This sequence joins TRBV29-1 and TRBJ2-5; D unclear. This CDR3 region has 13 residues. The V end was cut by 4 bases, the J end by 0 bases, with 9 bases between. CDR1 and CDR2 (germline): SQVTM, ANQGSEA. CDR3 bases: TGCAGCGTTGGTGGCGGAAACCAAGAGACCCAGTACTTC. It encodes CSVGGGNQETQYF.

The chain couples TRBV2 to TRBJ1-6; D possibly corresponds to TRBD1 (6 bases). The V and J ends lost 7 bases and 8 bases respectively, with 15 bases between them. Germline V lookup: CDR1 SNHLY, CDR2 FYNNEI. This CDR3 has 14 residues. CDR3 region: CASKERTEDSPLHF. The CDR3 coding sequence is TGTGCCAGCAAAGAGCGGACAGAAGATTCACCCCTCCACTTT.

This sequence joins TRBV13 and TRBJ2-5, with TRBD1 as a possible D gene (6 bases). Germline V gene data show CDR1 as PRHDT and CDR2 as FYEKMQ (reference sequence). V lost 1 base and J 7 bases, leaving 7 bases between the germline ends. CDR3 size: 12 residues. CDR3 amino acids: CASSLEGGTQYF. The CDR3 DNA follows: TGTGCCAGCAGCTTAGAAGGGGGGACCCAGTACTTC.